The clone carrying this T cell receptor beta chain was observed a few times. The data were obtained in a study of T-cell memory formation after mild COVID-19. The ends were cut back, 7 bases at V and 4 bases at J, with 6 bases in the middle. This CDR3 has 11 amino acids. It was 5'RACE with constant-segment primers that produced the TCR alpha and TCR beta cDNA libraries, which carried sample barcodes and UMIs. MiXCR was run by TCRdb on the 5' RACE reads, yielding one entry per CDR3 protein. The table records 250,000 to 300,000 distinct CDR3 sequences, roughly 15% of them present only once. This chain joins TRBV12-3 or TRBV12-4 and TRBJ2-3; D ambiguous. The receptor comes from a man between 18 and 35 years old who had mild COVID-19 (a few samples of this study predate the infection). Cell type and time point are not known. Sequenced: PBMCs or a T cell subset sorted from them (not recorded which). In nucleotides, the CDR3 is TGTGCCAGCACCGGCTCAGATACGCAGTATTTT. Residues: CASTGSDTQYF.